What follows are 19 T cell receptor beta chains derived from one specimen sequenced in a study of shared clonotypes between healthy human individuals. CD45RO-negative CD8 cells positively selected for CCR7 made up the naive population, which excluded terminally differentiated effector memory CD45RA+ cells. The data were produced by immunoSEQ multiplex PCR, yet TCRdb's version contains in-frame clones alone and is incomplete. The sample records millions of clones, around 96% being singletons. Source material: naive CD8+ T cells sorted from blood. All receptors derive from a young man in good health.

The chain combines TRBV4-1 with TRBJ2-3, with TRBD1 as a possible D gene (5 bases). The CDR3 consists of 14 residues. CDR1 MGHRA and CDR2 YSYEKL come from the germline V gene. Trimming stripped 2 bases from V and 4 bases from J, with 10 bases between. CDR3 amino acids: CASSQPEGADTQYF. CDR3 DNA: TGCGCCAGCAGCCAACCAGAAGGGGCAGATACGCAGTATTTT.

This clone was observed a single time. This chain connects TRBV13 to TRBJ2-2, with TRBD1 identical over 8 bases. The CDR3 extends over 16 amino acids. Germline CDR1 PRHDT, CDR2 FYEKMQ (reference sequence). The ends lost 4 bases at V and 5 bases at J; junction bases unmatched: 9. The CDR3 DNA is TGTGCCAGCAGCTCTCACGACAGGGGTTGGACCGGGGAGCTGTTTTTT. The encoded protein is CASSSHDRGWTGELFF.

The chain joins TRBV4-1 to TRBJ1-2; the D is unclear. The length of the CDR3 is 13 residues. Trimming removed 4 bases from V and 4 bases from J, with 10 bases in between. The germline V gene encodes CDR1 MGHRA and CDR2 YSYEKL. The CDR3 reads CASSRGEGYGYTF. In DNA, the CDR3 is TGCGCCAGCAGCCGAGGAGAGGGCTATGGCTACACCTTC.

This chain joins TRBV6-5 and TRBJ2-2; a weak D match, TRBD1 (6 bases). The CDR3 totals 12 residues. The germline V gene has CDR1 MNHEY and CDR2 SVGAGI. The ends were cut back, 8 bases at V and 7 bases at J, with 11 bases in the middle. The CDR3 here is CASGGPGGELFF. DNA for the CDR3: TGTGCCAGCGGGGGCCCCGGCGGGGAGCTGTTTTTT.

In its sample, this clone was seen once. The J gene is TRBJ2-7, the V gene TRBV27; D gene ambiguous. The V gene lost 5 bases and the J gene lost 4 bases, with 9 bases spanning the gap. The germline gives CDR1 MNHEY, CDR2 SMNVEV (reference sequence). This CDR3 has 12 residues. The CDR3 reads CASSLLLYEQYF. The CDR3 DNA reads TGTGCCAGCAGTCTACTCCTTTACGAGCAGTACTTC.

The V call is TRBV7-9, the J call TRBJ1-1; D not certain. Between the trimmed V and J ends, which lost 2 bases and 5 bases, there was a span of 6 bases. Germline-derived CDR1 and CDR2 are SEHNR and FQNEAQ (reference sequence). This CDR3 is 12 amino acids long. The CDR3 DNA reads as TGTGCCAGCAGCTTAAGGGTTACTGAAGCTTTCTTT. This sequence encodes CASSLRVTEAFF.

V usage is TRBV2 and J usage is TRBJ1-1, with 8 bases aligning to TRBD1. J was trimmed by 11 bases and V by 6 bases; bases with no gene match: 5. Germline V gene sequence: CDR1 SNHLY, CDR2 FYNNEI. The CDR3 is 11 residues long. This chain's CDR3 is CASSLQGEAFF. DNA for the CDR3: TGTGCCAGCAGCTTACAGGGGGAGGCTTTCTTT.

This rearrangement joins TRBV10-3 to TRBJ1-4; the D gene is possibly TRBD1 (6 bases). The V and J ends lost 3 bases and 4 bases respectively, with 9 bases between them. The CDR3 totals 14 residues. In germline, CDR1 is ENHRY, CDR2 SYGVKD. The CDR3 nucleotides are TGTGCCATCAGTGAACAGGGAAATAATGAAAAACTGTTTTTT. Protein sequence: CAISEQGNNEKLFF.

This clone is a singleton in its sample. The CDR3 is CASSLEIGWGQSDTQYF. CDR3 DNA sequence: TGCGCCAGCAGCTTAGAGATTGGGTGGGGACAGTCAGATACGCAGTATTTT. The J gene is TRBJ2-3, the V gene TRBV5-1, with 7 bases that match TRBD1. V trimming: 2 bases; J trimming: 4 bases; junction bases outside the gene matches: 13. This CDR3 comprises 17 residues. The germline CDR1 and CDR2 sequences are SGHRS and YFSETQ. The full variable domain, with the rest looked up from reference TRBV5-1 and TRBJ2-3, is KAGVTQTPRYLIKTRGQQVTLSCSPISGHRSVSWYQQTPGQGLQFLFEYFSETQRNKGNFPGRFSGRQFSNSRSEMNVSTLELGDSALYLCASSLEIGWGQSDTQYFGPGTRLTVL.

This chain links TRBV4-3 with TRBJ2-3; 10 bases map to TRBD2. This CDR3 has 18 amino acids. The germline V gene encodes CDR1 LGHNA and CDR2 YSLEER. J gave up 1 base and V 1 base, and 8 bases lay outside the gene matches. CDR3 region: CASSQGPSGSEGTDTQYF. As DNA, the CDR3 is TGCGCCAGCAGCCAAGGTCCTAGCGGGAGCGAGGGCACAGATACGCAGTATTTT.

The chain combines TRBV6-5 with TRBJ2-5; no clear D. V dropped 3 bases and J dropped 2 bases, with 10 bases sitting between them. Germline CDR1 reads MNHEY; CDR2 reads SVGAGI. CDR3 length: 14 residues. The CDR3 DNA follows: TGTGCCAGCAGTTATGCTCAGGTTCAAGAGACCCAGTACTTC. Protein sequence: CASSYAQVQETQYF.

V is TRBV6-1 and J is TRBJ1-1, with unresolved D. CDR1 is MNHNS, CDR2 SASEGT, per germline. The CDR3 consists of 14 residues. Trimming left V 8 bases short and J 0 bases short, with 13 bases between. The CDR3 sequence is CASGWAEMNTEAFF. The CDR3 region has the DNA TGTGCCAGCGGATGGGCAGAAATGAACACTGAAGCTTTCTTT.

The CDR3 bases are TGTGCCAGCGAGGGCCTAGTGGACAGCCAGACCCAGTACTTC. Its protein is CASEGLVDSQTQYF. The gene calls are TRBV7-9 and TRBJ2-5; D possibly corresponds to TRBD1 (6 bases). Germline V gene sequence: CDR1 SEHNR, CDR2 FQNEAQ (reference sequence). Trimming took 8 bases from V and 6 from J, leaving 19 bases between them. The length of the CDR3 is 14 residues.

The chain joins TRBV6-5 to TRBJ1-2, with a possible D match to TRBD1 (5 bases). Germline CDR1 reads MNHEY; CDR2 reads SVGAGI. V was pared by 2 bases and J by 3 bases, with 13 bases between. The CDR3 has 15 residues. The CDR3 coding sequence is TGTGCCAGCAGTTACGGTGGCGGGGGGGACTATGGCTACACCTTC. Protein product: CASSYGGGGDYGYTF.

The V and J genes are TRBV4-3 and TRBJ2-5, with TRBD1 identical over 9 bases. The CDR3 is 15 residues long. In germline, CDR1 is LGHNA, CDR2 YSLEER. J was trimmed by 2 bases and V by 5 bases; bases with no gene match: 6. The CDR3 nucleotides are TGCGCCAGCAGCTTTTACAGGGGGCCGCAAGAGACCCAGTACTTC. It translates to CASSFYRGPQETQYF.

CDR3 DNA: TGTGCCAGCAGTTTTGTCAGCTCCTACAATGAGCAGTTCTTC. Its protein product is CASSFVSSYNEQFF. This chain connects TRBV28 to TRBJ2-1; D is ambiguous. The CDR3 length is 14 residues. The germline V gene has CDR1 MDHEN and CDR2 SYDVKM. V dropped 3 bases and J dropped 0 bases, with 6 bases sitting between them.

The rearrangement uses TRBV25-1 and TRBJ2-2, with 7 bases aligning to TRBD2. The V gene's germline CDR1 is MGHDK and CDR2 SYGVNS. The CDR3 runs 17 residues. Trimming at V came to 0 bases and at J to 2 bases, leaving 6 bases not matched to a gene. The CDR3 loop is CASSEYTSGANTGELFF. The DNA of the CDR3 is TGTGCCAGCAGTGAATATACCAGCGGGGCAAACACCGGGGAGCTGTTTTTT.

V gene TRBV30 combines with J gene TRBJ2-1; D remains ambiguous. With 5 bases removed from V and 5 bases from J, the gap between germline ends came to 4 bases. The CDR3 sequence is 10 residues long. Germline CDR1 GTSNPN, CDR2 SVGIG (reference sequence). The CDR3 loop is CAWQNNEQFF. DNA of the CDR3: TGTGCCTGGCAAAACAATGAGCAGTTCTTC.

V is TRBV5-1 and J is TRBJ2-7; TRBD2 matches 9 bases. Germline V gives CDR1 SGHRS, CDR2 YFSETQ. V was pared by 3 bases and J by 6 bases, with 10 bases of the junction left unmatched. CDR3 length: 15 amino acids. CDR3: CASSSASGRMGEQYF. The CDR3, as DNA: TGCGCCAGCAGCTCTGCAAGCGGGAGGATGGGCGAGCAGTACTTC.